The 25 T cell receptor beta chains below all came from one sample that was sequenced in a study of neurological immune-mediated disorders. TCRdb ran MiXCR on the 5' RACE reads and lists one entry per CDR3 protein. The table records roughly 62,000 distinct CDR3 sequences, roughly an eighth of them present only once. Sequencing was performed on PBMCs. The receptors were gathered from a man aged 60 to 75 in good health.

In its sample, this clonotype was seen many times. This chain joins TRBV5-6 and TRBJ2-1; perhaps TRBD2 as D (7 bases). Germline V gene data show CDR1 as SGHDT and CDR2 as YYEEEE. Trimming stripped 2 bases from V and 11 bases from J, with 17 bases between. The CDR3 totals 14 residues. Here the CDR3 DNA reads TGTGCCAGCAGCTTCAGAGGGGGGGCGAATCAGCAGTTCTTC. Translating gives CASSFRGGANQQFF.

This clonotype was detected ten times or more. The chain combines TRBV5-1 with TRBJ1-1; 8 nucleotides line up with TRBD1. V gave up 5 bases and J gave up 8 bases; unmatched junction bases: 14. CDR3 size: 15 residues. Germline values: CDR1 SGHRS, CDR2 YFSETQ. The DNA of the CDR3 is TGCGCCAGCAGTCCAGGACAGGGAGGAACCAAGGAAGCTTTCTTT. This translates into CASSPGQGGTKEAFF.

In this sample, this clonotype turned up many times. This sequence joins TRBV18 and TRBJ1-2; 9 bases agree with TRBD1. CDR3 length equals 15 residues. The V gene end was trimmed by 6 bases and the J gene end by 6 bases; junction bases not matched to a gene: 11. Looked up from germline, CDR1 is KGHSH and CDR2 is LQKENI. CDR3 nucleotides: TGTGCCAGCTCCCCCTCCACAGGGGGCGGAGATGGCTACACCTTC. It is translated as CASSPSTGGGDGYTF. Variable domain in full (rest from reference TRBV18 and TRBJ1-2): NAGVMQNPRHLVRRRGQEARLRCSPMKGHSHVYWYRQLPEEGLKFMVYLQKENIIDESGMPKERFSAEFPKEGPSILRIQQVVRGDSAAYFCASSPSTGGGDGYTFGSGTRLTVV.

As concerns this clonotype: This may arise from a read error, as a much more abundant clone is one base away. The genes are TRBV7-8 and TRBJ2-5; 11 bases align to TRBD1. Trimming removed 3 bases from V and 5 bases from J; junction bases left unmatched: 11. CDR3 length: 17 amino acids. The germline gives CDR1 SGHVS, CDR2 FQNEAQ. The CDR3 loop is CASSFKGQGAIHETQYF. The DNA of the CDR3 is TGTGCCAGCAGCTTCAAAGGACAGGGGGCGATCCACGAGACCCAGTACTTC.

This clonotype was picked up many times. The chain combines TRBV20-1 with TRBJ1-4; TRBD1 matches 7 bases. The germline V gene has CDR1 DFQATT and CDR2 SNEGSKA (reference sequence). V gave up 3 bases and J gave up 4 bases; unmatched junction bases: 5. The length of the CDR3 is 14 residues. CDR3 nucleotides: TGCAGTGCTAGCCCAGGGGACAGTAATGAAAAACTGTTTTTT. This gives the protein CSASPGDSNEKLFF.

This clonotype was counted ten times or more. The J gene is TRBJ1-1, the V gene TRBV12-3 or TRBV12-4, with D possibly being TRBD1 (5 bases). Trimming removed 6 bases from V and 11 bases from J, with 16 bases in between. This CDR3 is 12 amino acids long. The CDR3 reads CASRGRDYEAFF. The DNA of the CDR3 is TGTGCCAGCAGGGGCAGGGACTATGAGGCTTTCTTT.

This clonotype showed up many times. The chain recombines TRBV7-2 with TRBJ2-7; D is uncertain. The V end was cut by 7 bases, the J end by 5 bases, with 21 bases between. The germline V gene encodes CDR1 SGHTA and CDR2 FQGNSA. CDR3 size: 15 residues. The DNA for the CDR3 is TGTGCCAGCACCACATACAGCCTACCCCAGGACGAGCAGTACTTC. Translating gives CASTTYSLPQDEQYF.

This clonotype was seen at least ten times. The rearrangement uses TRBV7-2 and TRBJ1-2, with TRBD1 identical over 7 bases. The CDR3 runs to 14 residues. Germline V lookup: CDR1 SGHTA, CDR2 FQGNSA. J gave up 4 bases and V 6 bases, and 8 bases lay outside the gene matches. The CDR3 region has the DNA TGTGCCAGCAGTCCCGACAGGGCGGGCTATGGCTACACCTTC. Translated: CASSPDRAGYGYTF.

This clonotype was detected many times. V usage is TRBV9 and J usage is TRBJ2-6; D call uncertain. CDR1 and CDR2 from the germline V gene are SGDLS and YYNGEE. The CDR3 is 15 residues long. The V end was cut by 1 base, the J end by 0 bases, with 5 bases between. CDR3 region: CASSVWYSGANVLTF. CDR3 in DNA: TGTGCCAGCAGCGTATGGTACTCTGGGGCCAACGTCCTGACTTTC.

Details on this clonotype: Since a much larger clone is just one base distant, this may be a read error. The rearrangement links TRBV10-3 to TRBJ1-2, with unresolved D. Trimming shortened V by 8 bases and J by 0 bases, and 10 bases separated the two germline ends. CDR1 ENHRY and CDR2 SYGVKD come from the germline V gene. This CDR3 region has 13 residues. The CDR3 DNA reads as TGTGCCATCCATGGGGAAACTAACTATGGCTACACCTTC. Its translation: CAIHGETNYGYTF.

The sample holds many counts of this clonotype. The chain joins TRBV12-3 or TRBV12-4 to TRBJ1-6; TRBD1 aligns across 7 bases. Trimming at V came to 4 bases and at J to 9 bases, leaving 3 bases not matched to a gene. There are 13 residues in the CDR3. The CDR3 sequence: CASSSRGSSPLHF. DNA for the CDR3: TGTGCCAGCAGTTCCAGGGGGAGTTCACCCCTCCACTTT.

V gene TRBV12-3 or TRBV12-4 combines with J gene TRBJ2-1, with 13 bases that match TRBD2. The ends lost 8 bases at V and 6 bases at J; junction bases unmatched: 10. The length of the CDR3 is 16 residues. The CDR3 DNA follows: TGTGCCAGCCGACCAGCGGGACTAGCGGGGCTCAATGAGCAGTTCTTC. Translating gives CASRPAGLAGLNEQFF.

This clonotype was counted between two and nine times. The V call is TRBV20-1, the J call TRBJ1-1, with 10 bases lining up with TRBD1. This CDR3 comprises 14 residues. CDR1 is DFQATT and CDR2 is SNEGSKA in the germline V gene (reference sequence). The CDR3 reads CKPGQGMGGPEAFF. DNA of the CDR3: TGCAAGCCGGGACAGGGGATGGGGGGCCCTGAAGCTTTCTTT.

In this sample, this clonotype turned up a few times. The chain joins TRBV3-1 to TRBJ1-5; D unresolved. Germline CDR1 and CDR2: LGHDT and YNNKEL (reference sequence). This CDR3 spans 13 amino acids. V lost 3 bases, J lost 7 bases, and 10 bases lay in between. The CDR3 loop is CASSQGSWQPQHF. DNA for the CDR3: TGTGCCAGCAGCCAGGGGAGTTGGCAGCCCCAGCATTTT.

V usage is TRBV3-1 and J usage is TRBJ2-3; tentatively, D is TRBD2 (5 bases). This CDR3 has 13 amino acids. CDR1 is LGHDT and CDR2 is YNNKEL in the germline V gene (reference sequence). The germline V and J ends were trimmed by 9 bases and 1 base, with 11 bases remaining between them. The CDR3 DNA is TGTGCCAGTCGGGTCGGGGGCACAGATACGCAGTATTTT. It codes for CASRVGGTDTQYF.

This chain uses TRBV6-6 with TRBJ1-5, with TRBD1 matching 7 bases. This CDR3 contains 17 residues. Germline CDR1 and CDR2: MNHNY and SVGAGI (reference sequence). V gave up 0 bases and J gave up 4 bases; unmatched junction bases: 9. CDR3 bases: TGTGCCAGCAGTTACTCTGACAGGGTATTTGGAAATCAGCCCCAGCATTTT. Protein sequence: CASSYSDRVFGNQPQHF.

Many counts were recorded for this clonotype. CDR3 nucleotide sequence: TGTGCCAGCAGCTTTAGGGGGGGCCTTACTGAAGCTTTCTTT. It is translated as CASSFRGGLTEAFF. The chain carries TRBV7-2 and TRBJ1-1; weak D call: TRBD1 (6 bases). The CDR3 spans 14 residues. Germline V CDR1 and CDR2: SGHTA, FQGNSA. V lost 3 bases, J lost 5 bases, and 13 bases lay in between.

Comments on this clonotype: This may be a read error, as it is one base from a much larger clone. The chain is built from TRBV29-1 and TRBJ1-5; the D is unclear. This CDR3 has 14 amino acids. Germline values: CDR1 SQVTM, CDR2 ANQGSEA. Written as DNA, the CDR3 is TGCAGCGTCCGGATGGGATCAAGCAATAAGCCCCAGCATTTT. It specifies CSVRMGSSNKPQHF. Together with reference TRBV29-1 and TRBJ1-5, the CDR3 gives the full variable domain: SAVISQKPSRDICQRGTSLTIQCQVDSQVTMMFWYRQQPGQSLTLIATANQGSEATYESGFVIDKFPISRPNLTFSTLTVSNMSPEDSSIYLCSVRMGSSNKPQHFGDGTRLSIL.

At least ten counts were recorded for this clonotype. The rearrangement uses TRBV20-1 and TRBJ1-3; no definite D call. Germline V gene data show CDR1 as DFQATT and CDR2 as SNEGSKA (reference sequence). Trimming took off 2 bases at V and 0 bases at J, with 11 bases between the two ends. This CDR3 has 15 residues. The CDR3 bases are TGCAGTGCTAGAATGGACGGTCTCTCTGGAAACACCATATATTTT. The encoded protein is CSARMDGLSGNTIYF.

CDR3 protein: CASSLRTDRGSPLHF. CDR3 DNA sequence: TGCGCCAGCAGCTTACGAACTGATCGAGGATCACCCCTCCACTTT. The chain has TRBV5-1 and TRBJ1-6; D is unresolved. Germline V gene lookup returns CDR1 SGHRS and CDR2 YFSETQ. With 2 bases removed from V and 10 bases from J, the gap between germline ends came to 16 bases. CDR3 length equals 15 residues.

The sample holds many counts of this clonotype. The chain is built from TRBV6-5 and TRBJ1-1; D is perhaps TRBD1 (5 bases). V lost 0 bases and J 11 bases, leaving 16 bases between the germline ends. Germline CDR1 reads MNHEY; CDR2 reads SVGAGI. CDR3 length equals 14 residues. The DNA for the CDR3 is TGTGCCAGCAGTTACTCCGGTAGGGGTGGACCGGCTTTCTTT. Residues: CASSYSGRGGPAFF.

This clonotype was observed many times. This chain connects TRBV7-8 to TRBJ1-2, with TRBD1 as a possible D gene (5 bases). The V end lost 5 bases, the J end lost 2 bases, and 15 bases lay between the germline ends. CDR1 and CDR2 from the germline V gene are SGHVS and FQNEAQ. The CDR3 is 15 amino acids. The CDR3 here is CASSNHPAGNYGYTF. CDR3 nucleotide sequence: TGTGCCAGCAGCAACCACCCAGCAGGGAACTATGGCTACACCTTC. The full variable domain, rest sourced from reference TRBV7-8 and TRBJ1-2, is GAGVSQSPRYKVAKRGQDVALRCDPISGHVSLFWYQQALGQGPEFLTYFQNEAQLDKSGLPSDRFFAERPEGSVSTLKIQRTQQEDSAVYLCASSNHPAGNYGYTFGSGTRLTVV.

In its sample, this clonotype was seen many times. The rearrangement uses TRBV24-1 and TRBJ2-1; the match to TRBD1 covers 8 bases. The CDR3 is made up of 15 amino acids. The germline gives CDR1 KGHDR, CDR2 SFDVKD. The V segment lost 1 base and the J segment 7 bases; nucleotides outside the gene matches: 5. The CDR3 spells CATSDLRDRTNEQFF. CDR3 DNA sequence: TGTGCCACCAGTGATTTAAGGGACAGGACGAATGAGCAGTTCTTC.

This clonotype was picked up many times. The DNA of the CDR3 is TGTGCCAGCAGTTACTCCAGGGGGCGAACTGAAGCTTTCTTT. Its translation: CASSYSRGRTEAFF. The genes are TRBV6-5 and TRBJ1-1, with 8 bases that match TRBD1. Germline loops: CDR1 MNHEY, CDR2 SVGAGI. V lost 0 bases and J lost 5; bases outside the gene matches: 2. This CDR3 region has 14 residues.

This clonotype has a handful of counts. CDR3: CASTKTTTSTDTQYF. CDR3 sequence (DNA): TGTGCCAGCACCAAGACAACCACCAGCACAGATACGCAGTATTTT. This chain links TRBV5-5 with TRBJ2-3; D is ambiguous. Germline V gives CDR1 SGHKS, CDR2 YYEKEE (reference sequence). The CDR3 has 15 residues. The V gene lost 6 bases and the J gene lost 0 bases, with 14 bases spanning the gap. Combining the CDR3 with reference TRBV5-5 and TRBJ2-3 gives the whole variable domain DAGVTQSPTHLIKTRGQQVTLRCSPISGHKSVSWYQQVLGQGPQFIFQYYEKEERGRGNFPDRFSARQFPNYSSELNVNALLLGDSALYLCASTKTTTSTDTQYFGPGTRLTVL.